A selection of T cell receptor beta chains follows, all from one sample in a study of T-cell memory formation after mild COVID-19. TCRdb re-called the 5' RACE reads with MiXCR, one entry per CDR3 protein. Here the sample spans roughly 450,000 distinct CDR3 sequences, roughly 18% being singletons. What was sequenced was PBMCs or a T cell subset sorted from them (not recorded which). These receptors came from an adult woman who had mild COVID-19 (a few samples of this study predate the infection). Cell type and time point are not known. The CDR3 runs from the conserved cysteine through the conserved F or W. D genes are given only for firm matches. Where a row states a size, it is once, few, many or the class of an expanded clone; other rows omit it.

clone size	V gene	J gene	D gene	CDR3 DNA	CDR3 protein
.	TRBV18	TRBJ1-4	TRBD1	TGTGCCAGCTCACCGGGGACAGGGGAGGTGAAACTGTTTTTT	CASSPGTGEVKLFF
.	TRBV6-5	TRBJ1-2	TRBD1	TGTGCCAGCAGGTTCCGGGACAGGGTTAACTATGGCTACACCTTC	CASRFRDRVNYGYTF
few	TRBV5-1	TRBJ2-1	TRBD2	TGCGCCAGCAGCTTGGGAACTAGCGGGAGTGGGAATGAGCAGTTCTTC	CASSLGTSGSGNEQFF
.	TRBV30	TRBJ1-2	.	TGTGCCTGGAGCCGGGGGGGGACCTACACTAACTATGGCTACACCTTC	CAWSRGGTYTNYGYTF
few	TRBV9	TRBJ2-3	TRBD2	TGTGCCAGCAGCGCCACGGGGGGGCACACAGATACGCAGTATTTT	CASSATGGHTDTQYF
.	TRBV20-1	TRBJ2-7	.	TGCAGTGCTAGGGTAACGGGAAGCTCCTACGAGCAGTACTTC	CSARVTGSSYEQYF
few	TRBV6-2/TRBV6-3	TRBJ2-3	TRBD1	TGTGCCAGCAGAAAACCGGGACAGCCAGCAGATACGCAGTATTTT	CASRKPGQPADTQYF
many	TRBV20-1	TRBJ2-5	.	TGCAGTGCTGCGAGGGTGAGGGCTTGGCAGGGTGGCCAAGAGACCCAGTACTTC	CSAARVRAWQGGQETQYF
.	TRBV24-1	TRBJ2-5	.	TGTGCCACCGGTGGGATCCGGATGGGAAAAGAGACCCAGTACTTC	CATGGIRMGKETQYF
few	TRBV12-3/TRBV12-4	TRBJ2-1	TRBD1	TGTGCCAGCAGTCCGGGGGACAGGGCAGAGCAGTTCTTC	CASSPGDRAEQFF
few	TRBV20-1	TRBJ2-1	.	TGCAGTGCTGGAGGGCCTGCCCGGGTTTACAATGAGCAGTTCTTC	CSAGGPARVYNEQFF
few	TRBV18	TRBJ1-2	.	TGTGCCAGCTCACCACCGGGTTTAGGTTCTAACTATGGCTACACCTTC	CASSPPGLGSNYGYTF
few	TRBV30	TRBJ1-6	TRBD1	TGTGCCTGGGGGACAGGGACGGATGGGACACCCCTCCACTTT	CAWGTGTDGTPLHF
few	TRBV12-3/TRBV12-4	TRBJ2-7	.	TGTGCCAGCAGTTGGAGACAGTCGGCCTCCTACGAGCAGTACTTC	CASSWRQSASYEQYF
few	TRBV12-3/TRBV12-4	TRBJ2-5	.	TGTGCCAGCAGTCTCTTAGTAGGGGGAAACGGACGGGAGACCCAGTACTTC	CASSLLVGGNGRETQYF
.	TRBV7-9	TRBJ1-5	.	TGTGCCAGCAGCTTAGACGGCCGCAATCAGCCCCAGCATTTT	CASSLDGRNQPQHF
few	TRBV5-1	TRBJ1-1	.	TGCGCCAGCAGCTTGGCGGGCAGGTACACTGAAGCTTTCTTT	CASSLAGRYTEAFF
few	TRBV20-1	TRBJ2-2	.	TGCAGTGCTAGAGATCTCGGGGGAGTTACCGGGGAGCTGTTTTTT	CSARDLGGVTGELFF
few	TRBV9	TRBJ2-1	TRBD2	TGTGCCAGCAGCGTAGGACGGACTAGCGGGAGAGAGCAGTTCTTC	CASSVGRTSGREQFF
.	TRBV3-1	TRBJ2-1	.	TGTGCCAGCAGCCATAGAAGAAATGAGCAGTTCTTC	CASSHRRNEQFF
.	TRBV4-2	TRBJ1-2	.	TGTGCCAGCAGCCGAGCGGTGGGGGGGTCCTCGTTCTATGGCTACACCTTC	CASSRAVGGSSFYGYTF
few	TRBV12-3/TRBV12-4	TRBJ1-2	.	TGTGCCAGCGGATTAAGTGCTAACTATGGCTACACCTTC	CASGLSANYGYTF
.	TRBV10-3	TRBJ1-1	.	TGTGCCATCAGGAACAGGGTTCCGGGCACTGAAGCTTTCTTT	CAIRNRVPGTEAFF
.	TRBV6-5	TRBJ2-7	.	TGTGCCAGCAGTTACCAGGCTAGCAGGACCTACGAGCAGTACTTC	CASSYQASRTYEQYF
.	TRBV7-3	TRBJ2-1	.	TGTGCCAGCAGCCCCGGGGATGAGCAGTTCTTC	CASSPGDEQFF
.	TRBV4-1	TRBJ2-5	TRBD1	TGCGCCAGCAGCCAAGTCCCGACAGGGAAGGGCAAGACCCAGTACTTC	CASSQVPTGKGKTQYF
.	TRBV24-1	TRBJ2-3	.	TGTGCCACCAGCTTGACCATAGCCGACACAGATACGCAGTATTTT	CATSLTIADTDTQYF